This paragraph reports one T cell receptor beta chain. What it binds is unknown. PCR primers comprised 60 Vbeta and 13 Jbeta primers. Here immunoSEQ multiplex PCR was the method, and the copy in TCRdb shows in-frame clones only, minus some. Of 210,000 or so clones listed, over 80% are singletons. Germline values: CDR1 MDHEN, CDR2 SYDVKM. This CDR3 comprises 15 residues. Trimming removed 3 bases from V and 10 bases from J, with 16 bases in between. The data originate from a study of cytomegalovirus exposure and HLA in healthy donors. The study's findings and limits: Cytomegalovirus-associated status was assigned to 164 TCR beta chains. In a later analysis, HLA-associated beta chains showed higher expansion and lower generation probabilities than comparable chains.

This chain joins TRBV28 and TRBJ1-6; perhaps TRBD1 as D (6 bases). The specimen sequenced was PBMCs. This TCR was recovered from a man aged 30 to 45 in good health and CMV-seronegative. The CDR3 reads CASSFQGKSGSPLHF. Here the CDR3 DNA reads TGTGCCAGCAGTTTCCAGGGGAAGTCGGGGTCACCCCTCCACTTT. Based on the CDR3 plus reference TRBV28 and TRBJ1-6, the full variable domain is DVKVTQSSRYLVKRTGEKVFLECVQDMDHENMFWYRQDPGLGLRLIYFSYDVKMKEKGDIPEGYSVSREKKERFSLILESASTNQTSMYLCASSFQGKSGSPLHFGNGTRLTVT.